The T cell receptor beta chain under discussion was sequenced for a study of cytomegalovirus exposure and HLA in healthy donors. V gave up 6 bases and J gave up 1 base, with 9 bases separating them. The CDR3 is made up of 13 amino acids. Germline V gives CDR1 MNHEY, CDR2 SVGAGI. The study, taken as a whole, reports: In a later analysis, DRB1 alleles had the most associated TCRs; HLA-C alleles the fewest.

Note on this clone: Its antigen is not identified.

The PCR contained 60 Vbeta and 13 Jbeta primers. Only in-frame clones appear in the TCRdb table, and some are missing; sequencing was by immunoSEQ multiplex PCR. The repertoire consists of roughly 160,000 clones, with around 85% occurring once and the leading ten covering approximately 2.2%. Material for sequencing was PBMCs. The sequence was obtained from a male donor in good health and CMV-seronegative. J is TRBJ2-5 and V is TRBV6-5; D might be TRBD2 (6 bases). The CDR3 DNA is TGTGCCAGCAGGGACTACCCCCAAGAGACCCAGTACTTC. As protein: CASRDYPQETQYF.